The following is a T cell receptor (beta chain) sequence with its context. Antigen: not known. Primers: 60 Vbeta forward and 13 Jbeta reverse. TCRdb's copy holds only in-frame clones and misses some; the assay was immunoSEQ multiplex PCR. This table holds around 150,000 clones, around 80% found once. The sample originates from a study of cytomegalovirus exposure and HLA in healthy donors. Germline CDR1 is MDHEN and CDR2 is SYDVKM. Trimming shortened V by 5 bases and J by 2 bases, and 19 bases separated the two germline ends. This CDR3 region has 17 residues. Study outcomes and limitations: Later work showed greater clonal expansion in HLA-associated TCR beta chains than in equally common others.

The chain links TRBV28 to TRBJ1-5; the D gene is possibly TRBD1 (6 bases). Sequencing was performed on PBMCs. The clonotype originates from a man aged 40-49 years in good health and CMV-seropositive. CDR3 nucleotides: TGTGCCAGCAGTCTAGACCATCGGGGGGGGCGCAATCAGCCCCAGCATTTT. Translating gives CASSLDHRGGRNQPQHF. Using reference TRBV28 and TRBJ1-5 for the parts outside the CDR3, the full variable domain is DVKVTQSSRYLVKRTGEKVFLECVQDMDHENMFWYRQDPGLGLRLIYFSYDVKMKEKGDIPEGYSVSREKKERFSLILESASTNQTSMYLCASSLDHRGGRNQPQHFGDGTRLSIL.